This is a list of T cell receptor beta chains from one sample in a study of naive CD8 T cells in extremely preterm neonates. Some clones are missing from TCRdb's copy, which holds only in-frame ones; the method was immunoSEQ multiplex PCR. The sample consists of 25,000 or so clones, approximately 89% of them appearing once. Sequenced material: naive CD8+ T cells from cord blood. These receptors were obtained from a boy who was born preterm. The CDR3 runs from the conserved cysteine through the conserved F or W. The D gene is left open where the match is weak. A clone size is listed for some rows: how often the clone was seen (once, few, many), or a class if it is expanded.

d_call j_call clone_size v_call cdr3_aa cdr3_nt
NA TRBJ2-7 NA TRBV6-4 CASSVGNSYEQYF TGTGCCAGCAGTGTCGGCAACTCCTACGAGCAGTACTTC
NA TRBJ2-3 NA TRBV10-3 CAIGFFTGSTDTQYF TGTGCCATCGGGTTCTTTACAGGCTCCACAGATACGCAGTATTTT
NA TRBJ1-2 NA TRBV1 CTSSQDGQGANRGYTF TGCACCAGCAGCCAAGATGGGCAGGGGGCGAATCGTGGCTACACCTTC
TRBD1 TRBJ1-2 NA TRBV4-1 CASSLGQRNYGYTF TGCGCCAGCAGCCTGGGACAGCGTAACTATGGCTACACCTTC
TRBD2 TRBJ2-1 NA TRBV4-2 CASSPSGGNNEQFF TGTGCCAGCAGCCCTAGCGGGGGGAACAATGAGCAGTTCTTC
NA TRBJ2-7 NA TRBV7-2 CASSLRDNSYEQYF TGTGCCAGCAGCTTACGGGACAACTCCTACGAGCAGTACTTC
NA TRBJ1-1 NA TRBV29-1 CSVAKGNTEAFF TGCAGCGTTGCTAAGGGGAACACTGAAGCTTTCTTT
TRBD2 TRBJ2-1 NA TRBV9 CASSLAGGPYNEQFF TGTGCCAGCAGCTTAGCGGGGGGGCCCTACAATGAGCAGTTCTTC
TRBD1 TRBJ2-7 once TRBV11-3 CASSFGTGENYEQYF TGTGCCAGCAGTTTCGGGACAGGGGAAAACTACGAGCAGTACTTC
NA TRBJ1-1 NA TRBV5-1 CASSLGTSDTEAFF TGCGCCAGCAGCTTGGGGACTTCTGACACTGAAGCTTTCTTT
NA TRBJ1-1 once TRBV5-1 CASSSSGEAFF TGCGCCAGCAGCAGTTCAGGCGAAGCTTTCTTT
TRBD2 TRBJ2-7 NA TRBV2 CASSGGAYEQYF TGTGCCAGCAGCGGGGGGGCCTACGAGCAGTACTTC
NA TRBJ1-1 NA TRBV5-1 CASSAGTMNTEAFF TGCGCCAGCAGCGCCGGGACAATGAACACTGAAGCTTTCTTT
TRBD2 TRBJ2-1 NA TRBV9 CASGTSGGNEQFF TGTGCCAGCGGGACTAGCGGGGGGAATGAGCAGTTCTTC
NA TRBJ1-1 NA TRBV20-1 CSAPLDTEAFF TGCAGTGCTCCATTAGACACTGAAGCTTTCTTT
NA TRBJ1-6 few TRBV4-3 CASSQDSSYNSPLHF TGCGCCAGCAGCCAAGACAGCTCCTATAATTCACCCCTCCACTTT